This T cell receptor beta chain was recovered during a study of monozygotic twins with inflammatory bowel disease. The study's findings and limits: Resolution of different T cell subtypes was not achieved.

On this clonotype itself: Its antigen remains unidentified.

TCRdb reworked the 5' RACE reads into one entry per CDR3 protein, no DNA. The specimen's table records 400,000 to 500,000 distinct CDR3 sequences. Input material: blood. The source is a human donor with ulcerative colitis or Crohn's disease, or a healthy co-twin of an affected twin (not recorded which).

CDR3 loop: CASSQGTISREQYF. The rearrangement links TRBV4-2 to TRBJ2-7; no DNA is available, so the TRBD1 call from TCRdb remains unchecked. This CDR3 has 14 amino acids. Germline CDR1 reads LGHNA; CDR2 reads YNFKEQ.